This entry is about one TCR beta chain. The record originates from a study of shared clonotypes between healthy human individuals. Libraries were prepared by immunoSEQ multiplex PCR; TCRdb keeps only in-frame clonotypes and omits some of them. Among millions of clones listed, more than 80% were seen once. This CDR3 is 15 amino acids long. CDR1 is KGHSH, CDR2 LQKENI, per germline. Trimming left V 4 bases short and J 3 bases short, with 15 bases between. Sequenced sample: naive CD4+ T cells from PBMCs. Subset reported: CD45RA+ positively selected. The clonotype comes from a man younger than 35 in good health. Some clones in this sample may be carry-over from other donors' samples. The rearrangement uses TRBV18 and TRBJ1-2; TRBD1 might be the D (6 bases). Here the CDR3 DNA reads TGTGCCAGCTCACGTAACAAGGACAGTCACTATGGCTACACCTTC. As protein: CASSRNKDSHYGYTF. Looking up the rest from reference TRBV18 and TRBJ1-2 gives the full variable domain: NAGVMQNPRHLVRRRGQEARLRCSPMKGHSHVYWYRQLPEEGLKFMVYLQKENIIDESGMPKERFSAEFPKEGPSILRIQQVVRGDSAAYFCASSRNKDSHYGYTFGSGTRLTVV.